Listed below are T cell receptor beta chains from one sample, sequenced in a study of shared clonotypes between healthy human individuals. The data were produced by immunoSEQ multiplex PCR, yet TCRdb's version contains in-frame clones alone and is incomplete. Of about 1,800,000 clones in the sample, about 95% were seen once. Source material: naive CD8+ T cells sorted from blood. These receptors were taken from a man aged 18 to 30 in good health. The CDR3 runs from the conserved cysteine through the conserved F or W. Each record gives: CDR3 protein, CDR3 DNA, clone size, J gene, D gene, V gene. The D gene is left open where the match is weak. Rows give clone size only sometimes, using once, few, many, or a class for an expanded clone.

CDR3 protein: CASSPYGQGQNYEQYF; CDR3 DNA: TGTGCCAGCAGCCCCTACGGACAGGGCCAAAACTACGAGCAGTACTTC; clone size: -; J gene: TRBJ2-7; D gene: TRBD1; V gene: TRBV11-1
CDR3 protein: CASSYGEGHQPQHF; CDR3 DNA: TGTGCCAGCAGTTACGGGGAGGGCCATCAGCCCCAGCATTTT; clone size: -; J gene: TRBJ1-5; D gene: -; V gene: TRBV6-5
CDR3 protein: CASSVVGTGELFF; CDR3 DNA: TGTGCCAGCAGCGTAGTGGGGACCGGGGAGCTGTTTTTT; clone size: -; J gene: TRBJ2-2; D gene: -; V gene: TRBV7-8
CDR3 protein: CASSYSLSSYNEQFF; CDR3 DNA: TGCGCCAGCAGCTACAGCCTGAGCTCCTACAATGAGCAGTTCTTC; clone size: -; J gene: TRBJ2-1; D gene: -; V gene: TRBV5-1
CDR3 protein: CASSPLAENTGELFF; CDR3 DNA: TGCGCCAGCAGCCCCCTGGCGGAAAACACCGGGGAGCTGTTTTTT; clone size: -; J gene: TRBJ2-2; D gene: -; V gene: TRBV4-1
CDR3 protein: CASSFENEQFF; CDR3 DNA: TGTGCCAGCAGCTTTGAGAATGAGCAGTTCTTC; clone size: once; J gene: TRBJ2-1; D gene: -; V gene: TRBV5-6
CDR3 protein: CASSLRQGGEKLFF; CDR3 DNA: TGTGCCAGCAGCCTCCGACAGGGAGGGGAAAAACTGTTTTTT; clone size: once; J gene: TRBJ1-4; D gene: TRBD1; V gene: TRBV7-9
CDR3 protein: CASSEQGRAGVLYEQYF; CDR3 DNA: TGCGCCAGCAGTGAACAGGGGCGGGCGGGAGTTCTTTACGAGCAGTACTTC; clone size: -; J gene: TRBJ2-7; D gene: -; V gene: TRBV10-2
CDR3 protein: CASRQGFTEAFF; CDR3 DNA: TGTGCCAGCAGGCAGGGTTTCACTGAAGCTTTCTTT; clone size: -; J gene: TRBJ1-1; D gene: -; V gene: TRBV27
CDR3 protein: CASSNAVTYFSPLHF; CDR3 DNA: TGTGCCAGCAGCAATGCGGTGACTTATTTCTCACCCCTCCACTTT; clone size: -; J gene: TRBJ1-6; D gene: -; V gene: TRBV7-2
CDR3 protein: CASSPGQVVPSEEQFF; CDR3 DNA: TGTGCCAGCAGTCCAGGGCAGGTAGTTCCGAGCGAGGAGCAGTTCTTC; clone size: -; J gene: TRBJ2-1; D gene: -; V gene: TRBV11-2
CDR3 protein: CASSSPLMSYEQYF; CDR3 DNA: TGTGCCAGCAGCTCCCCGTTGATGTCCTACGAGCAGTACTTC; clone size: -; J gene: TRBJ2-7; D gene: -; V gene: TRBV5-4
CDR3 protein: CASSVVAGTYEQYF; CDR3 DNA: TGTGCCAGCAGCGTAGTGGCAGGGACCTACGAGCAGTACTTC; clone size: -; J gene: TRBJ2-7; D gene: -; V gene: TRBV9
CDR3 protein: CASSLALAISSYNEQFF; CDR3 DNA: TGTGCCAGCAGCTTGGCACTAGCGATAAGCTCCTACAATGAGCAGTTCTTC; clone size: -; J gene: TRBJ2-1; D gene: TRBD2; V gene: TRBV7-9
CDR3 protein: CARSSPGQGCEKLFF; CDR3 DNA: TGTGCCAGAAGCTCCCCCGGACAGGGCTGTGAAAAACTGTTTTTT; clone size: -; J gene: TRBJ1-4; D gene: TRBD1; V gene: TRBV5-3
CDR3 protein: CAISTEGGIQETQYF; CDR3 DNA: TGTGCCATCAGTACGGAGGGGGGTATCCAAGAGACCCAGTACTTC; clone size: -; J gene: TRBJ2-5; D gene: -; V gene: TRBV10-3
CDR3 protein: CASSQDQGQGYEQYF; CDR3 DNA: TGCGCCAGCAGCCAAGACCAGGGGCAAGGCTACGAGCAGTACTTC; clone size: once; J gene: TRBJ2-7; D gene: -; V gene: TRBV4-1
CDR3 protein: CASSPGGPGANVLTF; CDR3 DNA: TGTGCCAGCTCACCCGGGGGGCCTGGGGCCAACGTCCTGACTTTC; clone size: once; J gene: TRBJ2-6; D gene: -; V gene: TRBV18
CDR3 protein: CASSASESYEQYF; CDR3 DNA: TGTGCCAGTAGTGCTAGCGAATCCTACGAGCAGTACTTC; clone size: -; J gene: TRBJ2-7; D gene: -; V gene: TRBV19
CDR3 protein: CASSRSGTDGYTF; CDR3 DNA: TGTGCCAGCAGCCGGTCCGGGACAGATGGCTACACCTTC; clone size: -; J gene: TRBJ1-2; D gene: TRBD1; V gene: TRBV28
CDR3 protein: CASSLASPYNEQFF; CDR3 DNA: TGTGCCAGCAGCTTAGCGTCCCCCTACAATGAGCAGTTCTTC; clone size: -; J gene: TRBJ2-1; D gene: -; V gene: TRBV7-2
CDR3 protein: CAISADRSSYEQYF; CDR3 DNA: TGTGCCATCAGTGCGGACAGGAGCTCCTACGAGCAGTACTTC; clone size: -; J gene: TRBJ2-7; D gene: TRBD1; V gene: TRBV10-3
CDR3 protein: CAWSVGGEQFF; CDR3 DNA: TGTGCCTGGAGCGTAGGGGGGGAGCAGTTCTTC; clone size: -; J gene: TRBJ2-1; D gene: -; V gene: TRBV30
CDR3 protein: CASSGRGGTEAFF; CDR3 DNA: TGTGCCAGCAGCGGCAGAGGAGGGACTGAAGCTTTCTTT; clone size: -; J gene: TRBJ1-1; D gene: -; V gene: TRBV27
CDR3 protein: CASSPLVAGGPGEQYF; CDR3 DNA: TGTGCCAGCAGCCCCCTGGTAGCGGGAGGGCCGGGGGAGCAGTACTTC; clone size: -; J gene: TRBJ2-7; D gene: TRBD2; V gene: TRBV14
CDR3 protein: CASLSGTKKTQYF; CDR3 DNA: TGTGCCAGCCTCTCCGGGACAAAAAAGACCCAGTACTTC; clone size: -; J gene: TRBJ2-5; D gene: -; V gene: TRBV27
CDR3 protein: CASSQRRGSNHEQYF; CDR3 DNA: TGCGCCAGCAGCCAAAGGCGCGGGAGTAACCACGAGCAGTACTTC; clone size: once; J gene: TRBJ2-7; D gene: TRBD2; V gene: TRBV4-1
CDR3 protein: CASRVGAYNEQFF; CDR3 DNA: TGTGCCAGCAGGGTTGGGGCCTACAATGAGCAGTTCTTC; clone size: -; J gene: TRBJ2-1; D gene: -; V gene: TRBV14
CDR3 protein: CASTIGGGRYNEQFF; CDR3 DNA: TGTGCCAGCACTATCGGGGGCGGGCGGTACAATGAGCAGTTCTTC; clone size: -; J gene: TRBJ2-1; D gene: -; V gene: TRBV7-9
CDR3 protein: CASSETNLSGNTIYF; CDR3 DNA: TGTGCCAGCAGTGAGACTAACCTCTCTGGAAACACCATATATTTT; clone size: -; J gene: TRBJ1-3; D gene: -; V gene: TRBV6-1
CDR3 protein: CASGGVGTEAFF; CDR3 DNA: TGTGCCTCCGGGGGGGTAGGAACTGAAGCTTTCTTT; clone size: once; J gene: TRBJ1-1; D gene: -; V gene: TRBV6-5
CDR3 protein: CASSQVVYSGNTIYF; CDR3 DNA: TGCGCCAGCAGCCAAGTAGTGTACTCTGGAAACACCATATATTTT; clone size: -; J gene: TRBJ1-3; D gene: -; V gene: TRBV4-1
CDR3 protein: CASSQDWFANTGELFF; CDR3 DNA: TGCGCCAGCAGCCAAGATTGGTTCGCGAACACCGGGGAGCTGTTTTTT; clone size: -; J gene: TRBJ2-2; D gene: -; V gene: TRBV4-1
CDR3 protein: CASSSGLGQPQHF; CDR3 DNA: TGTGCCAGCAGTTCAGGGCTGGGTCAGCCCCAGCATTTT; clone size: -; J gene: TRBJ1-5; D gene: -; V gene: TRBV28
CDR3 protein: CASSKGLDYEQYF; CDR3 DNA: TGTGCCAGCAGCAAGGGGCTAGACTACGAGCAGTACTTC; clone size: -; J gene: TRBJ2-7; D gene: -; V gene: TRBV6-5
CDR3 protein: CASSLGRAYEQYF; CDR3 DNA: TGTGCCAGCAGCTTAGGCAGGGCCTACGAGCAGTACTTC; clone size: -; J gene: TRBJ2-7; D gene: -; V gene: TRBV11-2